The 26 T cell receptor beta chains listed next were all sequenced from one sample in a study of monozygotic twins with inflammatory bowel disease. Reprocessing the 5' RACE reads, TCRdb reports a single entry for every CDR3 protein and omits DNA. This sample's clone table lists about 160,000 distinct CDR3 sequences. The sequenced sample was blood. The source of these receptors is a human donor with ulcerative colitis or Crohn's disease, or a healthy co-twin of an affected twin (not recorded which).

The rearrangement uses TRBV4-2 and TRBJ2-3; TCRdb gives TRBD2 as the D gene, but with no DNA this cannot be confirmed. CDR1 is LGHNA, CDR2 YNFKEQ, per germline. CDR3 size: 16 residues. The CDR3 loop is CASSYPGLGSTDTQYF.

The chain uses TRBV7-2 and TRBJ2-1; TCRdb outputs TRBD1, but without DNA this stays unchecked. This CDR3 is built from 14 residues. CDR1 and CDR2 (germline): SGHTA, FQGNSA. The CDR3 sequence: CASTWDRANNEQFF.

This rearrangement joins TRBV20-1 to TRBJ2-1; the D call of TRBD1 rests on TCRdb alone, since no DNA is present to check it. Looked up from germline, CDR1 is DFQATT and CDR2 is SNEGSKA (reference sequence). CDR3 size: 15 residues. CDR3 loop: CSARDPRGPTNEQFF.

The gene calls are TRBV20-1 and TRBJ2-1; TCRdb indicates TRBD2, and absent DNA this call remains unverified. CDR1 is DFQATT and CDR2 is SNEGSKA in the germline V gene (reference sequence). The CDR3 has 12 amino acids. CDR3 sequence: CSASPRPGEQFF.

The CDR3 sequence: CASRAPGQGSSGANVLTF. This chain links TRBV6-1 with TRBJ2-6; TCRdb calls TRBD1, which cannot be checked without DNA. There are 18 residues in the CDR3. The germline V gene encodes CDR1 MNHNS and CDR2 SASEGT.

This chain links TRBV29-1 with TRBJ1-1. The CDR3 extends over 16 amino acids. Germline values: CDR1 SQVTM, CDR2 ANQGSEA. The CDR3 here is CSVVFPGGSTRTEAFF.

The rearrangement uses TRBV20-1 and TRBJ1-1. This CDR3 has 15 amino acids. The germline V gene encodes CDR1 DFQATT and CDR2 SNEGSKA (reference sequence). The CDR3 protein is CSARVVGTPNTEAFF.

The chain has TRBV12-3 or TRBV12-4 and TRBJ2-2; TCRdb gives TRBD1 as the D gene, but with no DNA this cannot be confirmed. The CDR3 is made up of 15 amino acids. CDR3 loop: CASSPARGRTGELFF.

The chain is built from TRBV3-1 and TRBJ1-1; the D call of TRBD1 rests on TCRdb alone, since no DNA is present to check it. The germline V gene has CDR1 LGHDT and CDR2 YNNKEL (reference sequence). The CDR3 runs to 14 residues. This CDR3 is CASSQGGGITEAFF.

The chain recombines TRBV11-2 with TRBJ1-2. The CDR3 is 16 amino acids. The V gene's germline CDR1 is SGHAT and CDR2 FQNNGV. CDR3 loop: CASSHESGTAIYGYTF.

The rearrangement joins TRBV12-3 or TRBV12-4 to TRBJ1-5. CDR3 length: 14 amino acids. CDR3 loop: CASSWGNSNQPQHF.

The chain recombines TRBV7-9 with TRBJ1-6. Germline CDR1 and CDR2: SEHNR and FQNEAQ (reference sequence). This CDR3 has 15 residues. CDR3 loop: CASSPGTAVNSPLHF.

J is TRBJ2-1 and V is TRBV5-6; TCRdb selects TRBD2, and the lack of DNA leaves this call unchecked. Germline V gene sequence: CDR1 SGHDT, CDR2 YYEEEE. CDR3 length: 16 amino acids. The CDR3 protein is CASSGELAGGLNEQFF.

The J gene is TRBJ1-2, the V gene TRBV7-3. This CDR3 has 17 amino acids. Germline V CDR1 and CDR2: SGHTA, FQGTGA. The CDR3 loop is CASSPRGGADSNYGYTF.

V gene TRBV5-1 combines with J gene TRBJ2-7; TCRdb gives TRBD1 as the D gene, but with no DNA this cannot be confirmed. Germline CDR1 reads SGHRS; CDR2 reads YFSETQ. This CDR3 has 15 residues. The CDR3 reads CASSLVTGSLGEQYF.

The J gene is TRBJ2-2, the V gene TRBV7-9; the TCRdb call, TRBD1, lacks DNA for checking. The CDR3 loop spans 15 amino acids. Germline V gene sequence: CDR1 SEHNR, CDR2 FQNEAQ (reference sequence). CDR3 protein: CASSHPGANTGELFF.

This chain's CDR3 is CASSEAQLAGGTGELFF. The gene calls are TRBV7-6 and TRBJ2-2; absent DNA, TCRdb's TRBD2 call cannot be checked. Germline CDR1 and CDR2: SGHVS and FNYEAQ. CDR3 size: 17 residues. The full variable domain, with the rest looked up from reference TRBV7-6 and TRBJ2-2, is GAGVSQSPRYKVTKRGQDVALRCDPISGHVSLYWYRQALGQGPEFLTYFNYEAQQDKSGLPNDRFSAERPEGSISTLTIQRTEQRDSAMYRCASSEAQLAGGTGELFFGEGSRLTVL.

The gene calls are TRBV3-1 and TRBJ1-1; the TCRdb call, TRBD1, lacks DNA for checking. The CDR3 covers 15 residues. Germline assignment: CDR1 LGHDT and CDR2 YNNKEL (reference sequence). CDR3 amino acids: CASSQGGGTNTEAFF.

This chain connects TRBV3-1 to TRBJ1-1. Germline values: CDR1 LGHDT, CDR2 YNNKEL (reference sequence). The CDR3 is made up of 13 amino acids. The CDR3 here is CASSQVSNTEAFF.

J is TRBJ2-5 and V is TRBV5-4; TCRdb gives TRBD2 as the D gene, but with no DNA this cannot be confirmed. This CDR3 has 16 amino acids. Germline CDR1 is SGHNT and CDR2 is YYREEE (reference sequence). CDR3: CASSLGLAGDRKTQYF.

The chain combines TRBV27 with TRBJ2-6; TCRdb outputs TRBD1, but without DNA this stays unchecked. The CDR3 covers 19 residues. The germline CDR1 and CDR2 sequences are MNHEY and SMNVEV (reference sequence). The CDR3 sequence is CASSFDGWTGNSGANVLTF. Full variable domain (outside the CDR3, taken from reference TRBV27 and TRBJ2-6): EAQVTQNPRYLITVTGKKLTVTCSQNMNHEYMSWYRQDPGLGLRQIYYSMNVEVTDKGDVPEGYKVSRKEKRNFPLILESPSPNQTSLYFCASSFDGWTGNSGANVLTFGAGSRLTVL.

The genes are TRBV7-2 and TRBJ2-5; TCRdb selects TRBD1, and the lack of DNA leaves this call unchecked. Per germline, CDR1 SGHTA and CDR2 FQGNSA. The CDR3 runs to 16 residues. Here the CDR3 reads CASSLSGGQGQETQYF.

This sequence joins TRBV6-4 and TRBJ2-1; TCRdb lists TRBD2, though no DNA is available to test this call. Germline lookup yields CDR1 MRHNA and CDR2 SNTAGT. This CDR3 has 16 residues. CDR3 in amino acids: CASSETGTRQYNEQFF.

CDR3 protein: CASSLILAGVRETQYF. The chain couples TRBV28 to TRBJ2-5; TCRdb's D call of TRBD2 is untestable without DNA. This CDR3 region has 16 residues. Germline CDR1 is MDHEN and CDR2 is SYDVKM.

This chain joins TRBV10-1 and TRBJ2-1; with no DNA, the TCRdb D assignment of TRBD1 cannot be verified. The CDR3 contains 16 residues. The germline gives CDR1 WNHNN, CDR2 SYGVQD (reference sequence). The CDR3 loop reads CASSPGTQVPYNEQFF.

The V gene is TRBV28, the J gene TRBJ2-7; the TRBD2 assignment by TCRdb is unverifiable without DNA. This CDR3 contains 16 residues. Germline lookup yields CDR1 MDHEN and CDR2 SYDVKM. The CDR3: CASSFPILAGDHEQYF.